Reported below is one T cell receptor beta chain. Its antigen is not known. The library protocol tagged individual cDNA molecules with unique molecular identifiers. MiXCR was run by TCRdb on the 5' RACE reads, yielding one entry per CDR3 protein. The profile shows over 50,000 distinct CDR3 sequences, around 7.5% of them singletons. The data originate from a study of early T cells in non-severe SARS-CoV-2 infection. The overall study: Chains were unpaired, as sequencing was done on bulk RNA from unsorted whole blood. Regarding the study as a whole: VDJdb matching favored anti-spike CD8 responses, missing private and CD4 specificities.

The CDR3 has 15 residues. V was shortened by 0 bases and J by 7 bases, with 13 bases between the two germline ends. The germline V gene encodes CDR1 MNHEY and CDR2 SVGEGT. The clonotype originates from an adult who was a healthcare worker with PCR-confirmed SARS-CoV-2 infection or an uninfected control (not recorded which). Specimen: whole blood. The chain links TRBV6-2 or TRBV6-3 to TRBJ1-5; D not resolved. CDR3 nucleotides: TGTGCCAGCAGTTACTCGATCAGGAAAGGCCAGCCCCAGCATTTT. It is translated as CASSYSIRKGQPQHF.